This T cell receptor beta chain was recovered during a study of cytomegalovirus exposure and HLA in healthy donors. Study-wide findings and caveats: It was shown in a later analysis that HLA-associated TCR beta chains were more clonally expanded than other, equally common chains.

Germline values: CDR1 MNHNS, CDR2 SASEGT. This CDR3 comprises 15 residues. V was clipped by 9 bases and J by 5 bases, with 22 bases between them. Concerning this clone itself: The antigen is unknown.

The PCR employed 60 Vbeta primers together with 13 Jbeta primers. The assay was immunoSEQ multiplex PCR, and TCRdb's table has in-frame clones only and misses some. The sample lists 120,000 to 150,000 clones; 65% to 80% were seen once. This chain connects TRBV6-1 to TRBJ1-2; TRBD1 is a possible D gene (6 bases). This TCR came from a woman between 50 and 59 years old in good health and CMV-seropositive. Specimen: PBMCs. The CDR3 DNA follows: TGTGCCAGTCCGGCCGGGGGGGCCGTAGAGTATGGCTACACCTTC. Its protein is CASPAGGAVEYGYTF.